The 14 T cell receptor beta chains below were found in one sample sequenced in a study of response to subunit inactivated influenza vaccine. In TCRdb, the RT-PCR reads were re-called with MiXCR into one record per CDR3 protein. The table includes more than 550,000 distinct CDR3 sequences, 11% detected once. The sample was also linked to a second study, of T cells expressing NK-cell markers. That paper adds: TCR beta cDNA was made by 5'RACE template switching with UMIs.

The material was PBMCs from blood, obtained on the day of vaccination. The receptors come from a man over 45 who received an inactivated influenza vaccine.

The V and J genes are TRBV6-2 or TRBV6-3 and TRBJ1-1, with 12 bases identical to TRBD1. The CDR3 contains 17 residues. Per germline, CDR1 MNHEY and CDR2 SVGEGT. After removal of 6 bases from V and 1 base from J, the junction contained 9 bases not matched to a gene. The CDR3: CASSPRDRGQWNTEAFF. CDR3 sequence (DNA): TGTGCCAGCAGCCCACGGGACAGGGGGCAATGGAACACTGAAGCTTTCTTT.

The table lists this clonotype with many counts. The V and J genes are TRBV29-1 and TRBJ2-5; D possibly corresponds to TRBD1 (5 bases). The CDR3 sequence is 12 residues long. The V and J ends lost 5 bases and 2 bases respectively, with 9 bases between them. Germline CDR1 reads SQVTM; CDR2 reads ANQGSEA. This chain's CDR3 is CSVQRQQETQYF. DNA of the CDR3: TGCAGCGTTCAGAGACAGCAAGAGACCCAGTACTTC.

The J gene is TRBJ1-5, the V gene TRBV28; D remains unclear. CDR3 length: 15 residues. CDR1 is MDHEN, CDR2 SYDVKM, per germline. With 3 bases removed from V and 1 base from J, the gap between germline ends came to 10 bases. CDR3 region: CASSLMTPSNQPQHF. The CDR3 region has the DNA TGTGCCAGCAGTTTGATGACCCCAAGCAATCAGCCCCAGCATTTT.

The J gene is TRBJ2-5, the V gene TRBV28; tentatively, D is TRBD2 (5 bases). CDR1 and CDR2 from the germline V gene are MDHEN and SYDVKM. V dropped 3 bases and J dropped 0 bases, with 8 bases sitting between them. CDR3 length equals 14 residues. The CDR3 region is CASSFPGNQETQYF. CDR3 bases: TGTGCCAGCAGTTTTCCGGGGAACCAAGAGACCCAGTACTTC.

This chain joins TRBV7-9 and TRBJ2-1; 9 nucleotides match TRBD2. V shed 5 bases, J shed 5 bases, and the junction held 7 bases outside the gene matches. The CDR3 spans 15 residues. CDR1 and CDR2 (germline): SEHNR, FQNEAQ (reference sequence). CDR3 DNA sequence: TGTGCCAGCAGCCCGCCTAGCGGGACTGACAATGAGCAGTTCTTC. Translation: CASSPPSGTDNEQFF.

The genes are TRBV14 and TRBJ1-4, with no clear D. Trimming took 0 bases from V and 10 from J, leaving 15 bases between them. Germline V CDR1 and CDR2: SGHDN, FVKESK. There are 15 residues in the CDR3. CDR3 in DNA: TGTGCCAGCAGCCAAGATGGCGGTGGCAGCGGAAAACTGTTTTTT. Its protein product is CASSQDGGGSGKLFF.

This clonotype was recorded only once. An end of the junction differs from the germline gene, which may be a read error. The chain joins TRBV12-3 or TRBV12-4 to TRBJ2-3, with D possibly TRBD1 on 6 matching bases. CDR3 length equals 12 residues. The CDR3 region is CATIRDTHTQYF. The CDR3 region has the DNA TGTGCCACCATAAGGGACACACATACGCAGTATTTT.

This rearrangement joins TRBV7-9 to TRBJ1-5, with no clear D. The germline gives CDR1 SEHNR, CDR2 FQNEAQ (reference sequence). The CDR3 is 12 amino acids. Trimming took off 1 base at V and 7 bases at J, with 5 bases between the two ends. CDR3 loop: CASSLDRQPQHF. CDR3 bases: TGTGCCAGCAGCTTAGATAGGCAGCCCCAGCATTTT.

The V and J genes are TRBV2 and TRBJ1-5; no reliable D call. Looked up from germline, CDR1 is SNHLY and CDR2 is FYNNEI. With 4 bases removed from V and 3 bases from J, the gap between germline ends came to 13 bases. The CDR3 is made up of 15 amino acids. DNA for the CDR3: TGTGCCAGCAGTGGGGCGGGAGGATTCAATCAGCCCCAGCATTTT. This gives the protein CASSGAGGFNQPQHF.

This clonotype was observed at least ten times. This sequence joins TRBV7-2 and TRBJ2-5, with 8 bases aligning to TRBD2. Germline values: CDR1 SGHTA, CDR2 FQGNSA. The CDR3 length is 16 residues. V was pared by 1 base and J by 5 bases, with 9 bases of the junction left unmatched. CDR3 sequence reads: CASSLVLGRAGETQYF. The CDR3, as DNA: TGTGCCAGCAGCTTAGTACTCGGGAGGGCCGGGGAGACCCAGTACTTC.

This clonotype was observed a handful of times. The chain links TRBV27 to TRBJ2-5; D ambiguous. This CDR3 spans 15 amino acids. CDR1 and CDR2 (germline): MNHEY, SMNVEV (reference sequence). Deletions cut 6 bases from V and 4 bases from J, with 18 bases between. The CDR3 protein is CASRVDNNPRETQYF. CDR3 DNA: TGTGCCAGCAGAGTAGATAACAACCCTAGAGAGACCCAGTACTTC.

The chain carries TRBV5-1 and TRBJ2-2; 14 bases agree with TRBD2. The CDR3 sequence is 17 residues long. Looked up from germline, CDR1 is SGHRS and CDR2 is YFSETQ. Unmatched junction bases numbered 5, after V lost 2 bases and J lost 5 bases. This CDR3 reads CASSLPGTSGSTGELFF. DNA for the CDR3: TGCGCCAGCAGCTTACCCGGGACTAGCGGGAGTACCGGGGAGCTGTTTTTT.

The chain carries TRBV7-9 and TRBJ2-2; tentatively, D is TRBD2 (6 bases). The V end was cut by 2 bases, the J end by 1 base, with 11 bases between. The germline gives CDR1 SEHNR, CDR2 FQNEAQ (reference sequence). The CDR3 runs 16 residues. Here the CDR3 DNA reads TGTGCCAGCAGCTTACCGCTCGGGGGGAACACCGGGGAGCTGTTTTTT. Translation gives CASSLPLGGNTGELFF. Supplemented by reference TRBV7-9 and TRBJ2-2, the full variable domain reads DTGVSQNPRHKITKRGQNVTFRCDPISEHNRLYWYRQTLGQGPEFLTYFQNEAQLEKSRLLSDRFSAERPKGSFSTLEIQRTEQGDSAMYLCASSLPLGGNTGELFFGEGSRLTVL.

This clonotype has a handful of counts. The rearrangement links TRBV7-2 to TRBJ2-3; D is ambiguous. The ends were cut back, 4 bases at V and 2 bases at J, with 13 bases in the middle. The CDR3 spans 15 residues. Germline V CDR1 and CDR2: SGHTA, FQGNSA. The CDR3 sequence: CASSYQSAFTDTQYF. In DNA form, the CDR3 reads TGTGCCAGCAGCTACCAATCGGCTTTCACAGATACGCAGTATTTT.